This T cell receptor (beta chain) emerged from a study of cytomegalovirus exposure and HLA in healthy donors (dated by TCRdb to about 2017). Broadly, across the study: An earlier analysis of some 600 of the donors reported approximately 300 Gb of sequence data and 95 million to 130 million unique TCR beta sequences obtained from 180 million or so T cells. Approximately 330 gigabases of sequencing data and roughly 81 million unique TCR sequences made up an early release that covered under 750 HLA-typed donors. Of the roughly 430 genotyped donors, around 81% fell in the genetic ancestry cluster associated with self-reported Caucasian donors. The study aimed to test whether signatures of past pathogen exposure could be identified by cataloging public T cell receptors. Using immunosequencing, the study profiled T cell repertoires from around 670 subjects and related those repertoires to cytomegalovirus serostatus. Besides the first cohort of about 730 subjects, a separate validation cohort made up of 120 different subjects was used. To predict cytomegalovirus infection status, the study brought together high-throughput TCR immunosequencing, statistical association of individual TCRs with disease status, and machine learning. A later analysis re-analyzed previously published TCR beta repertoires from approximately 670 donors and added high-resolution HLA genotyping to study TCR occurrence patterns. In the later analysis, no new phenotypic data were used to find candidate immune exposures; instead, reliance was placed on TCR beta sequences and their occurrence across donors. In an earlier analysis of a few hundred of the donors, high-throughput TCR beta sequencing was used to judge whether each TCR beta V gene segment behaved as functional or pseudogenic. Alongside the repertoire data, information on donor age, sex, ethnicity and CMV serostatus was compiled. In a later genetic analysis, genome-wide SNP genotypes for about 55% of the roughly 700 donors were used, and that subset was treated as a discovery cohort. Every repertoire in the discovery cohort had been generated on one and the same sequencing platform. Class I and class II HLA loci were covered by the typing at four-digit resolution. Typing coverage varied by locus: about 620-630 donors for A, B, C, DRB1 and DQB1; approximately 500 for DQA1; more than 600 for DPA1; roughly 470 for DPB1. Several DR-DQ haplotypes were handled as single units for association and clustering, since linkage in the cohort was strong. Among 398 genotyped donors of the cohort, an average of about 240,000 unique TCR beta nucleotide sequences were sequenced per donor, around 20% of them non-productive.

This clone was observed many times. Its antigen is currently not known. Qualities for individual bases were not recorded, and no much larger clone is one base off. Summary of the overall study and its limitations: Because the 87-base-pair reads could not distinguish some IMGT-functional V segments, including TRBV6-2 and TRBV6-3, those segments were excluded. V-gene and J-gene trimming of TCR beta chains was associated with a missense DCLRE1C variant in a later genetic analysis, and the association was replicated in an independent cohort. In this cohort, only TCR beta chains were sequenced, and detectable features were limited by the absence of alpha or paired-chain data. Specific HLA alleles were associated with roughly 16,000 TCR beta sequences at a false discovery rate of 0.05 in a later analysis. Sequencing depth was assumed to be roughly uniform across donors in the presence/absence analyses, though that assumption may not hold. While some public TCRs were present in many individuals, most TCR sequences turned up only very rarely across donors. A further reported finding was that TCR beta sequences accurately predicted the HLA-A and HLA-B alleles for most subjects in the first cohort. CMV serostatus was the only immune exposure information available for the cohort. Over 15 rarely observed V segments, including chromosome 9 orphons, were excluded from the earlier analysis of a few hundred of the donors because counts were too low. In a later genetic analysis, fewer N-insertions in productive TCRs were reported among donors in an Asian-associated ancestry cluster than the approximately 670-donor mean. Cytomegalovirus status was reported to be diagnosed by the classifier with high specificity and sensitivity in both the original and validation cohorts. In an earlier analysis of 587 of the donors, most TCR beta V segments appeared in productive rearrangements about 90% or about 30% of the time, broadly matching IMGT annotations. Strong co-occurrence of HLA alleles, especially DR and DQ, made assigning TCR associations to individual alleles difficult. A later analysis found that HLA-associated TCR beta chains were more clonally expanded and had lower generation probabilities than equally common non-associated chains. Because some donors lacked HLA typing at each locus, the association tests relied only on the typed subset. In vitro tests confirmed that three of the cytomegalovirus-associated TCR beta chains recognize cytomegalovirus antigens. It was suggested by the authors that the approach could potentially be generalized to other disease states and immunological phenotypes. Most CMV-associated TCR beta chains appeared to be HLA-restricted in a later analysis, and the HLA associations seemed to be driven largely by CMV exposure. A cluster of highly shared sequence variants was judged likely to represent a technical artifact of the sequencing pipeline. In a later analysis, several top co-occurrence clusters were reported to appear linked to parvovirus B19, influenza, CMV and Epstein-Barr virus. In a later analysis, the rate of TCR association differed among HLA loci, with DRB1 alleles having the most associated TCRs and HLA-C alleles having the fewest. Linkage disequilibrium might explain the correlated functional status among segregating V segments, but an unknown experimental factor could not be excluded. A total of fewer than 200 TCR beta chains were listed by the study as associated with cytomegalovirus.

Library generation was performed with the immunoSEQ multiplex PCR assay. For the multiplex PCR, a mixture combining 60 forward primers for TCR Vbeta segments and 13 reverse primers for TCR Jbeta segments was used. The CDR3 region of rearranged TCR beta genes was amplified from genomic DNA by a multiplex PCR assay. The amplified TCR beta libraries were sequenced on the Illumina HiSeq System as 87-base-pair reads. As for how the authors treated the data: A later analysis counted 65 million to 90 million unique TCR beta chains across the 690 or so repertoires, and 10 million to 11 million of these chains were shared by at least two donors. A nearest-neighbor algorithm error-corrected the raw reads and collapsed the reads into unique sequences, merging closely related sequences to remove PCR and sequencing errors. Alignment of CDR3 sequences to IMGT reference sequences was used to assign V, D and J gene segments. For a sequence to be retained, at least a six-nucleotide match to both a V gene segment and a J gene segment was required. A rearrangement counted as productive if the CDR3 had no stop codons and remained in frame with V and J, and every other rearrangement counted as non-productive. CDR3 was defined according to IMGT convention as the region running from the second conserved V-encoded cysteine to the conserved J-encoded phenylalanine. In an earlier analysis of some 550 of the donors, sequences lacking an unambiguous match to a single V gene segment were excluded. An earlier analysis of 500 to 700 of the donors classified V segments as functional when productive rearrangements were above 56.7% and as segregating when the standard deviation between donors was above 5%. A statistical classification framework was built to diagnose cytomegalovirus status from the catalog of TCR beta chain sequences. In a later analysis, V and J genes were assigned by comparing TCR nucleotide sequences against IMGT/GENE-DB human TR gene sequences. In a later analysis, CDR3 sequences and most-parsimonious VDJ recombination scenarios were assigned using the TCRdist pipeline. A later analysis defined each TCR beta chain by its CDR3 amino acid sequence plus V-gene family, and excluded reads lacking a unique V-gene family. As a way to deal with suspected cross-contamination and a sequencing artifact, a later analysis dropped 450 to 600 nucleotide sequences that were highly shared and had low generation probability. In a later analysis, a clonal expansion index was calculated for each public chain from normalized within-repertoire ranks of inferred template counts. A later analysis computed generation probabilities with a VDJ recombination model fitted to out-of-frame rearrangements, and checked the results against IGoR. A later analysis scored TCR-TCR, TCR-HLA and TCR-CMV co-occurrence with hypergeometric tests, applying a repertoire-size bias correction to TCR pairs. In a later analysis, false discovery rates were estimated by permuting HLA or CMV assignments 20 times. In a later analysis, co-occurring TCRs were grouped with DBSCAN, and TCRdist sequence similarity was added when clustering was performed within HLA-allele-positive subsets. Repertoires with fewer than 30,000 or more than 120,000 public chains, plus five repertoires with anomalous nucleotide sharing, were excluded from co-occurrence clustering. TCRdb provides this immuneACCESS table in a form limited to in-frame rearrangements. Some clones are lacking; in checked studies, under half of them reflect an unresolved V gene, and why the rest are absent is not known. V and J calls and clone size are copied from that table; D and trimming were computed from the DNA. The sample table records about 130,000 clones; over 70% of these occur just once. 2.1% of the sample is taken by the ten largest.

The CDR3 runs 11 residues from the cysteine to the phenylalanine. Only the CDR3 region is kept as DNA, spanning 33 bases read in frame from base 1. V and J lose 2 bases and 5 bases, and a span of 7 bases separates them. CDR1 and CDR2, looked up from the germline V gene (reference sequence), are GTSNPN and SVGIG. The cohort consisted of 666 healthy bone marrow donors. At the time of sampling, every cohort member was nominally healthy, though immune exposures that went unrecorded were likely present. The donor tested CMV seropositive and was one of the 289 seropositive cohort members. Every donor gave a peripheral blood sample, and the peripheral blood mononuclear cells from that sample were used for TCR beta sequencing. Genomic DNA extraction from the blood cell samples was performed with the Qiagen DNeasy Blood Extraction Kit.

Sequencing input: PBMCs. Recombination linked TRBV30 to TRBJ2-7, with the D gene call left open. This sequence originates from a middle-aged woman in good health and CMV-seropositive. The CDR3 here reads CAWSLVDEQYF. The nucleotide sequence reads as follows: TGTGCCTGGAGTCTAGTCGACGAGCAGTACTTC.